This TCR beta chain is drawn from a study of shared clonotypes between healthy human individuals. Libraries were prepared by immunoSEQ multiplex PCR; TCRdb keeps only in-frame clonotypes and omits some of them. This sample yields around 1.6 million clones, of which about 98% are seen a single time; around 0.47% belongs to the top ten. This CDR3 has 13 residues. V lost 6 bases and J lost 4, with 13 bases in between. Per the germline V gene, CDR1 is SGHRS and CDR2 is YFSETQ. The count of this clone is one. The sequence derives from a young man in good health. Sequenced input: naive CD4+ T cells sorted from blood. Subset denoted: CD45RA+ positively selected. This sequence joins TRBV5-1 and TRBJ1-1; D is perhaps TRBD1 (5 bases). CDR3 sequence (DNA): TGCGCCAGCACCGGGGACTTAGGCACTGAAGCTTTCTTT. The encoded protein is CASTGDLGTEAFF. The full variable domain, rest sourced from reference TRBV5-1 and TRBJ1-1, is KAGVTQTPRYLIKTRGQQVTLSCSPISGHRSVSWYQQTPGQGLQFLFEYFSETQRNKGNFPGRFSGRQFSNSRSEMNVSTLELGDSALYLCASTGDLGTEAFFGQGTRLTVV.